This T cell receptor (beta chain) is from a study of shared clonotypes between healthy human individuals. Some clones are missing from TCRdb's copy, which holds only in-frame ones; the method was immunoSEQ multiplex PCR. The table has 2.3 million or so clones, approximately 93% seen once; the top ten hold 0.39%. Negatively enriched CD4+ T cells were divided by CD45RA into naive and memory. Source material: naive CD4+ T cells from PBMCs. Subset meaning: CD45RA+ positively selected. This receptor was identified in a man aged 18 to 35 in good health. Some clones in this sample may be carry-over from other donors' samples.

This CDR3 is CASSLGVNTYEQYF. The CDR3 nucleotides read TGTGCCAGCAGCTTAGGAGTTAATACCTACGAGCAGTACTTC. The J gene is TRBJ2-7, the V gene TRBV7-2; D unresolved. Trimming removed 1 base at V and 2 bases at J, with 9 bases between. Germline CDR1 is SGHTA and CDR2 is FQGNSA. The CDR3 is 14 amino acids.